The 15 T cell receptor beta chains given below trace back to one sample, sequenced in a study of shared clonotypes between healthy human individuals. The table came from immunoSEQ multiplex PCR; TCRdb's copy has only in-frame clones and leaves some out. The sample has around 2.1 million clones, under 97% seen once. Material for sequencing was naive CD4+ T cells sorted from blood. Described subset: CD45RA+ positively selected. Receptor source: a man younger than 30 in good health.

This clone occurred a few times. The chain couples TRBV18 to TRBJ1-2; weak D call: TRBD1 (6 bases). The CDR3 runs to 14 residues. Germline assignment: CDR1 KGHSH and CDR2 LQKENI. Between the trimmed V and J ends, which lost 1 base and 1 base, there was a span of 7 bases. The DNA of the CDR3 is TGTGCCAGCTCACCACGACAGGATAACTATGGCTACACCTTC. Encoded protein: CASSPRQDNYGYTF.

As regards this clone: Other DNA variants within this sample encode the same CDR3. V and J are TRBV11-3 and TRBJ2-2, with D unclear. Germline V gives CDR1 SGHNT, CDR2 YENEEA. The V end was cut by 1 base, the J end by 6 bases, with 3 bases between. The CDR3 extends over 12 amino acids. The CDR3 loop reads CASSLGAGELFF. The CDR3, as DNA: TGTGCCAGCAGCTTAGGAGCCGGGGAGCTGTTTTTT.

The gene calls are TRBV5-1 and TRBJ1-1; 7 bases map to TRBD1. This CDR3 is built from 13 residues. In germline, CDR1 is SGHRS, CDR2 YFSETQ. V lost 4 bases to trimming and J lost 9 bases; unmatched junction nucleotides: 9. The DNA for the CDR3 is TGCGCCAGCAGCCTTGACAGGGAGGGGAAAGCTTTCTTT. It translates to CASSLDREGKAFF.

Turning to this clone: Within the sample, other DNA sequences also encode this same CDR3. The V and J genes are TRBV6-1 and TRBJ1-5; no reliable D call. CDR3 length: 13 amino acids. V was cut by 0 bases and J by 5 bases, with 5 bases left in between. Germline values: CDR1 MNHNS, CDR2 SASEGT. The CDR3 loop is CASSEALHQPQHF. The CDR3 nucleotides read TGTGCCAGCAGTGAAGCGCTGCATCAGCCCCAGCATTTT.

The CDR3 coding sequence is TGTGCCAGCAGCGTTGGGACATACTCGCAAGAGACCCAGTACTTC. Translation gives CASSVGTYSQETQYF. The rearrangement uses TRBV9 and TRBJ2-5; D may be TRBD1 (6 bases). The CDR3 runs to 15 residues. V was shortened by 2 bases and J by 2 bases, with 13 bases between the two germline ends. Germline CDR1 is SGDLS and CDR2 is YYNGEE.

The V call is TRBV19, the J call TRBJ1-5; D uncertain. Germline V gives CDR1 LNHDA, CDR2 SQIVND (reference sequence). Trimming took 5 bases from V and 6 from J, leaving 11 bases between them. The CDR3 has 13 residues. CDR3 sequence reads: CASSGVFGQPQHF. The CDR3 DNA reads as TGTGCCAGTAGTGGGGTATTCGGTCAGCCCCAGCATTTT.

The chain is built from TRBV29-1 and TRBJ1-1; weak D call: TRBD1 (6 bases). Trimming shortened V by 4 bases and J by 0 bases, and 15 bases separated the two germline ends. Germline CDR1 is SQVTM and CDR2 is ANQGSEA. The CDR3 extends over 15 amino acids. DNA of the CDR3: TGCAGCGTTGGGGGACAAGACTGGATGAACACTGAAGCTTTCTTT. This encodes CSVGGQDWMNTEAFF. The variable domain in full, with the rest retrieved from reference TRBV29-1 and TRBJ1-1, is SAVISQKPSRDICQRGTSLTIQCQVDSQVTMMFWYRQQPGQSLTLIATANQGSEATYESGFVIDKFPISRPNLTFSTLTVSNMSPEDSSIYLCSVGGQDWMNTEAFFGQGTRLTVV.

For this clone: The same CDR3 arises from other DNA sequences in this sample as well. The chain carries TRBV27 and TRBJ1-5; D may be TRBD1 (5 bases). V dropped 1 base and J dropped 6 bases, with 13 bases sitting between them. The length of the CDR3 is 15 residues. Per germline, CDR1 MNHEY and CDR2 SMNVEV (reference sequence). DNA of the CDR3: TGTGCCAGCAGTTTATTAGGGCAGGGAGGTCAGCCCCAGCATTTT. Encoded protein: CASSLLGQGGQPQHF.

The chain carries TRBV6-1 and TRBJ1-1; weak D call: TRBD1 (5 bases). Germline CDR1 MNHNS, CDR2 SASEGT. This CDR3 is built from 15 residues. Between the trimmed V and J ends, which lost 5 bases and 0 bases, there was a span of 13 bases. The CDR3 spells CASSQRGLMNTEAFF. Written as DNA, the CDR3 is TGTGCCAGCAGTCAAAGGGGATTAATGAACACTGAAGCTTTCTTT.

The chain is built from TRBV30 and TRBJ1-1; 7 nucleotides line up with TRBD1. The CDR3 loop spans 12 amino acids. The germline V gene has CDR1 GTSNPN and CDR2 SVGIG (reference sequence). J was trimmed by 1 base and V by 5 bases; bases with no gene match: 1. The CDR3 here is CAWDRANTEAFF. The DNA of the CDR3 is TGTGCCTGGGACAGGGCGAACACTGAAGCTTTCTTT.

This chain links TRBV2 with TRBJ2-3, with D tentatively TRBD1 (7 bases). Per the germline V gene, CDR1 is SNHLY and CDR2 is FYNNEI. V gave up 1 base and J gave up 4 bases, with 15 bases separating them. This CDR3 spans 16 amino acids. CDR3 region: CASSEVGRGDSDTQYF. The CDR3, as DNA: TGTGCCAGCAGTGAAGTTGGCAGGGGGGATTCAGATACGCAGTATTTT.

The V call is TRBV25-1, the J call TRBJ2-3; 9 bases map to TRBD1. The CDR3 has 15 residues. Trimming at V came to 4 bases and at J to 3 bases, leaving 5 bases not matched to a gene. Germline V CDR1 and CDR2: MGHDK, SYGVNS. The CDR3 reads CASSGTGVGTDTQYF. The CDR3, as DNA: TGTGCCAGCAGTGGGACAGGGGTGGGGACAGATACGCAGTATTTT. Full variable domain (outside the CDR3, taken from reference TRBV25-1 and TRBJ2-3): EADIYQTPRYLVIGTGKKITLECSQTMGHDKMYWYQQDPGMELHLIHYSYGVNSTEKGDLSSESTVSRIRTEHFPLTLESARPSHTSQYLCASSGTGVGTDTQYFGPGTRLTVL.

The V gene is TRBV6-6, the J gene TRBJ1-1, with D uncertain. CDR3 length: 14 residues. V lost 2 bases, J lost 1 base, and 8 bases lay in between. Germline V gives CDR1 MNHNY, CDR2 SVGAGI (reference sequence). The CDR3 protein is CASSYITANTEAFF. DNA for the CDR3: TGTGCCAGCAGTTACATCACAGCGAACACTGAAGCTTTCTTT.

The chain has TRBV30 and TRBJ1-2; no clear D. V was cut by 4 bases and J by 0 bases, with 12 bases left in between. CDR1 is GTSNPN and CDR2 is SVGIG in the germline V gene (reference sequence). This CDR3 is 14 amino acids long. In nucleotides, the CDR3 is TGTGCCTGGATCCCCATCACGGCTAACTATGGCTACACCTTC. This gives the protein CAWIPITANYGYTF.

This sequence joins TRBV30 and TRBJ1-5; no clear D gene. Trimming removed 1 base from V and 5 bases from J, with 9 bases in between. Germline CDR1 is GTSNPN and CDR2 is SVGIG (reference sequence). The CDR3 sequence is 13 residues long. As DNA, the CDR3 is TGTGCCTGGAGTGGGGCCCTGGATCAGCCCCAGCATTTT. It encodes CAWSGALDQPQHF.